This T cell receptor (beta chain) was captured in a study of shared clonotypes between healthy human individuals. As for the study in general: Three CD4 naive, three CD4 memory, two CD8 naive and one CD8 memory plate were used per donor.

CDR1 is SGHRS and CDR2 is YFSETQ in the germline V gene. The length of the CDR3 is 16 residues. Trimming took 0 bases from V and 0 from J; bases not matched to a gene: 3. The study separated CD4+ cells into CD45RA+ naive and CD45RA-negative memory subsets. Notes on this clone: Its antigen is still unknown. At the DNA level, this CDR3 is encoded by other sequences in the same sample as well.

TCRdb's table, derived via immunoSEQ multiplex PCR, lists solely in-frame clones and lacks some. The sample has some 2,000,000 clones; 95% are singletons. Study-wide results and limits: Generation probability values for non-shared clonotypes were lower than those for clonotypes shared by all four donors.

The chain uses TRBV5-1 and TRBJ2-1, with 7 positions matching TRBD2. The sequencing input was naive CD4+ T cells sorted from blood. As to subset: CD45RA+ positively selected. The clonotype originates from a man between 18 and 29 years old in good health. CDR3: CASSLGAGSSYNEQFF. In DNA form, the CDR3 reads TGCGCCAGCAGCTTGGGAGCGGGGAGCTCCTACAATGAGCAGTTCTTC. The variable domain in full, with the rest retrieved from reference TRBV5-1 and TRBJ2-1, is KAGVTQTPRYLIKTRGQQVTLSCSPISGHRSVSWYQQTPGQGLQFLFEYFSETQRNKGNFPGRFSGRQFSNSRSEMNVSTLELGDSALYLCASSLGAGSSYNEQFFGPGTRLTVL.